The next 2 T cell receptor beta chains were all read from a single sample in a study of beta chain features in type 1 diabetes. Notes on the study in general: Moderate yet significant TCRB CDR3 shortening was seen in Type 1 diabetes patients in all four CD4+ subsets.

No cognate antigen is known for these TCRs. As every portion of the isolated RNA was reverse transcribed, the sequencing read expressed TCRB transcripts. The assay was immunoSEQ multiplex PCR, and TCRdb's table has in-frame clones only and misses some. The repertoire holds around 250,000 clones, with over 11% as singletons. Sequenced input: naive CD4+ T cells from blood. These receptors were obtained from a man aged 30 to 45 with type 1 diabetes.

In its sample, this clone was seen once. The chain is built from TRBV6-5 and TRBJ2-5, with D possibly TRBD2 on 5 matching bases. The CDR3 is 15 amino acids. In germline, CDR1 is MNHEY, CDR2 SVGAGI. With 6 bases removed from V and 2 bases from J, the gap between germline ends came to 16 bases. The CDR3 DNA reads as TGTGCCAGCAGGTCCAGCGGACTGCAACAAGAGACCCAGTACTTC. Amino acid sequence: CASRSSGLQQETQYF.

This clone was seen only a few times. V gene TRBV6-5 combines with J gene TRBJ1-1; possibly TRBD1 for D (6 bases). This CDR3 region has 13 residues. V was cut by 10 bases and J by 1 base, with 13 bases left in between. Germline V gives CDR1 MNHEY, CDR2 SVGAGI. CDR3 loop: CATGRGRNTEAFF. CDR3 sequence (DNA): TGTGCCACCGGGAGGGGGAGGAACACTGAAGCTTTCTTT.